What follows are 10 T cell receptor beta chains derived from one specimen sequenced in a study of cytotoxic CD8 clonotypes in ibrutinib-treated CLL. Sequencing used immunoSEQ multiplex PCR; TCRdb keeps in-frame clones, though not all of them. The sample records approximately 200,000 clones, roughly 72% being singletons. Here the sequenced sample was PBMCs, taken after 24 months of ibrutinib treatment. Every receptor here comes from a human donor with chronic lymphocytic leukemia.

This chain links TRBV11-3 with TRBJ1-1; a possible D gene is TRBD1 (5 bases). V lost 5 bases and J 3 bases, leaving 16 bases between the germline ends. CDR3 length: 15 amino acids. The germline V gene has CDR1 SGHNT and CDR2 YENEEA. This CDR3 is CASSGRGVFYTEAFF. In DNA, the CDR3 is TGTGCCAGCAGCGGGCGAGGGGTCTTCTACACTGAAGCTTTCTTT.

The chain uses TRBV7-9 and TRBJ1-2; TRBD1 matches 12 bases. V trimming: 6 bases; J trimming: 4 bases; junction bases outside the gene matches: 15. Germline CDR1 SEHNR, CDR2 FQNEAQ (reference sequence). CDR3 size: 18 residues. The CDR3 sequence: CASSANPGTGGGGYGYTF. The CDR3 nucleotides read TGTGCCAGCAGTGCAAACCCCGGGACAGGGGGCGGTGGCTATGGCTACACCTTC.

The gene calls are TRBV4-3 and TRBJ2-5, with 15 bases matching TRBD2. This CDR3 comprises 16 residues. V shed 4 bases, J shed 3 bases, and the junction held 3 bases outside the gene matches. In germline, CDR1 is LGHNA, CDR2 YSLEER. The chain's CDR3 is CASSLGLAGGKETQYF. For the CDR3, the DNA is TGCGCCAGCAGCCTAGGACTAGCGGGAGGGAAAGAGACCCAGTACTTC.

Here the CDR3 reads CSATTGFEQYF. CDR3 sequence (DNA): TGCAGTGCTACCACAGGGTTCGAGCAGTACTTC. The chain uses TRBV20-1 and TRBJ2-7; D is perhaps TRBD1 (6 bases). This CDR3 is built from 11 residues. CDR1 is DFQATT, CDR2 SNEGSKA, per germline (reference sequence). The V and J ends lost 4 bases and 6 bases respectively, with 10 bases between them.

The chain joins TRBV28 to TRBJ1-5; a possible D gene is TRBD1 (6 bases). The CDR3 sequence is 13 residues long. Trimming pared 9 bases from V and 3 bases from J, leaving 12 bases between. Germline-derived CDR1 and CDR2 are MDHEN and SYDVKM. The CDR3 DNA follows: TGTGCCAGTTGCAGGGGCCTCAATCAGCCCCAGCATTTT. Amino acid sequence: CASCRGLNQPQHF.

The chain employs TRBV7-2 and TRBJ2-3; 7 positions match TRBD2. The V segment lost 6 bases and the J segment 2 bases; nucleotides outside the gene matches: 5. Per germline, CDR1 SGHTA and CDR2 FQGNSA. CDR3 length: 14 residues. Written as DNA, the CDR3 is TGTGCCAGCAGAAAAGCGGGGCACACAGATACGCAGTATTTT. This gives the protein CASRKAGHTDTQYF.

The chain is built from TRBV27 and TRBJ2-7; maybe TRBD1 (6 bases). Germline V lookup: CDR1 MNHEY, CDR2 SMNVEV (reference sequence). Trimming shortened V by 5 bases and J by 4 bases, and 24 bases separated the two germline ends. This CDR3 has 17 residues. Here the CDR3 DNA reads TGTGCCAGCAGTCTCGCACAGGGTTACGGGTGGGAATACGAGCAGTACTTC. Its protein is CASSLAQGYGWEYEQYF.

The chain is built from TRBV5-4 and TRBJ1-2; TRBD1 agrees at 7 bases. J lost 8 bases, V lost 4 bases, and 17 bases had no gene match. From germline, CDR1 is SGHNT and CDR2 YYREEE (reference sequence). CDR3 length equals 16 residues. The CDR3 DNA reads as TGTGCCAGCAGCGACATACAGGGGACTCGGCCTCGAGGCTACACCTTC. Amino acids: CASSDIQGTRPRGYTF.

This chain links TRBV19 with TRBJ1-2; tentative D call: TRBD1 (5 bases). Germline V CDR1 and CDR2: LNHDA, SQIVND (reference sequence). V was shortened by 6 bases and J by 2 bases, with 10 bases between the two germline ends. The CDR3 is 13 amino acids. The CDR3 spells CASRMGRNYGYTF. The CDR3 DNA reads as TGTGCCAGTAGGATGGGACGGAACTATGGCTACACCTTC.

CDR3 nucleotides: TGTGCCAGCAGATACACCGGGACAGGGGAAAAGCCCCAGCATTTT. It is translated as CASRYTGTGEKPQHF. J is TRBJ1-5 and V is TRBV27, with 10 bases that match TRBD1. The J segment lost 8 bases and the V segment lost 6 bases, leaving 10 bases of the junction unmatched. Germline V lookup: CDR1 MNHEY, CDR2 SMNVEV (reference sequence). The CDR3 length is 15 residues.